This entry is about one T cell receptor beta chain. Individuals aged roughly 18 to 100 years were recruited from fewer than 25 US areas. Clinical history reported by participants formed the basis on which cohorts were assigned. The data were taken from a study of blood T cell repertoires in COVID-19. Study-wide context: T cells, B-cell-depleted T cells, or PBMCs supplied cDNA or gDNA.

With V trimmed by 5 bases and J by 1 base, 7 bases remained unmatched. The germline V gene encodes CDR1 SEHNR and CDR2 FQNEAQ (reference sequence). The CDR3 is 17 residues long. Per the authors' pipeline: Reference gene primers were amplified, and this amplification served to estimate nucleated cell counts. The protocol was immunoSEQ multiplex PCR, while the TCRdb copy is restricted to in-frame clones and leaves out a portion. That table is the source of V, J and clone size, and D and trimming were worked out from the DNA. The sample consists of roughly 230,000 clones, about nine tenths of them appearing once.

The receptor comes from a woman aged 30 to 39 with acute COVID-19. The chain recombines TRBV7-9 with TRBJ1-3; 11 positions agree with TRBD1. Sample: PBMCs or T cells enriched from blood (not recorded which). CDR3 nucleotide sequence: TGTGCCAGCAGCAGAGGGGACAGGGGGGTTTCTGGAAACACCATATATTTT. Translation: CASSRGDRGVSGNTIYF.